The next 6 T cell receptor beta chains were all read from a single sample in a study of cytomegalovirus exposure and HLA in healthy donors. PCR amplification relied on 60 Vbeta primers (plus 13 Jbeta primers). Clones were sequenced by immunoSEQ multiplex PCR, and TCRdb holds only the in-frame ones, with some missing. The sample shows about 200,000 clones, 79% of them seen only once. The sequencing input was PBMCs. The receptors here all came from a woman between 50 and 59 years old in good health and CMV-seronegative.

This clone was recorded a few times. V gene TRBV23-1 combines with J gene TRBJ1-5; 9 bases map to TRBD1. TRBV23-1 is designated an ORF whose function remains uncertain. The CDR3 loop spans 15 amino acids. The V segment lost 4 bases and the J segment 7 bases; nucleotides outside the gene matches: 8. CDR3 sequence reads: CASSRGDRVSQPQHF. Here the CDR3 DNA reads TGCGCCAGCAGTCGAGGGGACAGGGTGAGCCAGCCCCAGCATTTT.

The chain couples TRBV28 to TRBJ1-2; D possibly corresponds to TRBD1 (6 bases). This CDR3 region has 15 residues. Trimming removed 4 bases at V and 8 bases at J, with 20 bases between. Looked up from germline, CDR1 is MDHEN and CDR2 is SYDVKM. The CDR3 protein is CASSSLVSGVGGYTF. The DNA of the CDR3 is TGTGCCAGCAGTTCCCTGGTCTCAGGGGTGGGAGGCTACACCTTC.

The chain recombines TRBV6-1 with TRBJ1-5, with 12 bases lining up with TRBD1. CDR1 is MNHNS and CDR2 is SASEGT in the germline V gene. V shed 3 bases and J 9 bases; nucleotides not matched to a gene: 6. CDR3 length: 15 amino acids. The CDR3 region is CASSDGTGGGMPQHF. CDR3 sequence (DNA): TGTGCCAGCAGTGACGGGACAGGGGGCGGGATGCCCCAGCATTTT.

The chain links TRBV7-3 to TRBJ1-1; 9 nucleotides line up with TRBD1. Germline V gene sequence: CDR1 SGHTA, CDR2 FQGTGA. J gave up 4 bases and V 3 bases, and 3 bases lay outside the gene matches. The CDR3 loop spans 14 amino acids. The CDR3 spells CASSFGQGSTEAFF. The CDR3 nucleotides are TGTGCCAGCAGCTTCGGACAGGGGAGCACTGAAGCTTTCTTT.

The chain carries TRBV13 and TRBJ2-7; D is possibly TRBD1 (5 bases). The V gene's germline CDR1 is PRHDT and CDR2 FYEKMQ (reference sequence). V gave up 4 bases and J gave up 5 bases, with 9 bases separating them. The CDR3 covers 12 residues. In DNA form, the CDR3 reads TGTGCCAGCAGCTACAGGATCCACGAGCAGTACTTC. Residues: CASSYRIHEQYF.

The J gene is TRBJ2-1, the V gene TRBV4-3; 7 bases align to TRBD1. CDR3 length equals 15 residues. Germline CDR1 and CDR2: LGHNA and YSLEER. The V and J ends lost 4 bases and 5 bases, in that order; junction bases with no gene match: 8. CDR3 in DNA: TGCGCCAGCAGCCCCCGGGACAGCCCCCACAATGAGCAGTTCTTC. The encoded protein is CASSPRDSPHNEQFF.